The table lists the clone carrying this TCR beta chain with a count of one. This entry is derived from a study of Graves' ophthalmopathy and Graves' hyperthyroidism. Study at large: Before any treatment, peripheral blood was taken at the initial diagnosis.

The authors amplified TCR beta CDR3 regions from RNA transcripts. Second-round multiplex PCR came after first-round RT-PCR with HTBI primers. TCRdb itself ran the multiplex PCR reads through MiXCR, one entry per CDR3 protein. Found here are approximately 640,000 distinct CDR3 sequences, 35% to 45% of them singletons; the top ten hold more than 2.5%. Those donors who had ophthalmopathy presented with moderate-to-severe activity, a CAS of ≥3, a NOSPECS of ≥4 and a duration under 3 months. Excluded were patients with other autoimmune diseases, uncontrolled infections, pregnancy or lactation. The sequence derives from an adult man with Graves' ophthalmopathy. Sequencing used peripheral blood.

For the CDR3, the DNA is TGTGCCATCAGTCGTCCCCCTGGGTATGAAAAACTGTTTTTT. This gives the protein CAISRPPGYEKLFF. The V call is TRBV10-3, the J call TRBJ1-4; no firm D call. The germline gives CDR1 ENHRY, CDR2 SYGVKD. Trimming took 5 bases from V and 6 from J, leaving 13 bases between them. CDR3 length equals 14 residues.